These 30 T cell receptor beta chains share one sample of origin, sequenced in a study of OX40 agonist ivuxolimab in advanced cancers. Produced via immunoSEQ multiplex PCR; TCRdb's table is partial and in-frame only. The sample contains 73,000 or so clones, more than 85% of which appear only once. This specimen was CD4+ or CD8+ T cells sorted from blood, taken in a trial of the OX40 agonist ivuxolimab. These receptors came from an adult with an advanced solid tumor such as melanoma, head and neck, liver or kidney cancer.

This chain joins TRBV5-5 and TRBJ2-7; 12 positions agree with TRBD2. Losses at the gene ends were 1 base for V and 4 bases for J; bases not matched to a gene: 3. The CDR3 totals 15 residues. CDR1 is SGHKS and CDR2 is YYEKEE in the germline V gene (reference sequence). CDR3 sequence (DNA): TGTGCCAGCAGCTTGTCGACTAGCGGGGGTTACGAGCAGTACTTC. It encodes CASSLSTSGGYEQYF.

The rearrangement links TRBV10-3 to TRBJ1-5, with D unresolved. Germline values: CDR1 ENHRY, CDR2 SYGVKD. The CDR3 has 14 amino acids. The V end was cut by 2 bases, the J end by 2 bases, with 7 bases between. In nucleotides, the CDR3 is TGTGCCATCAGTGAGGGGGTCCGCAATCAGCCCCAGCATTTT. Translation: CAISEGVRNQPQHF.

V gene TRBV9 combines with J gene TRBJ1-1, with 8 bases that match TRBD1. This CDR3 comprises 15 residues. The J segment lost 5 bases and the V segment lost 0 bases, leaving 6 bases of the junction unmatched. CDR1 is SGDLS and CDR2 is YYNGEE in the germline V gene. The CDR3 here is CASSVGAGGSTEAFF. The CDR3 DNA sequence: TGTGCCAGCAGCGTAGGGGCAGGGGGCTCGACTGAAGCTTTCTTT. Supplemented by reference TRBV9 and TRBJ1-1, the full variable domain reads DSGVTQTPKHLITATGQRVTLRCSPRSGDLSVYWYQQSLDQGLQFLIQYYNGEERAKGNILERFSAQQFPDLHSELNLSSLELGDSALYFCASSVGAGGSTEAFFGQGTRLTVV.

The gene calls are TRBV4-1 and TRBJ2-3; D might be TRBD2 (6 bases). V was trimmed by 0 bases and J by 1 base, leaving 11 bases between them. CDR1 and CDR2 from the germline V gene are MGHRA and YSYEKL. The CDR3 is 16 amino acids. The CDR3 sequence: CASSQEEGFGTDTQYF. The CDR3 nucleotides are TGCGCCAGCAGCCAAGAGGAGGGCTTTGGCACAGATACGCAGTATTTT.

The chain links TRBV7-2 to TRBJ1-2, with 11 bases aligning to TRBD1. Unmatched junction bases numbered 6, after V lost 5 bases and J lost 4 bases. The CDR3 spans 15 residues. Germline CDR1 SGHTA, CDR2 FQGNSA. The DNA of the CDR3 is TGTGCCAGCAGCCTCCGGACAGGGGGCGTCTATGGCTACACCTTC. It is translated as CASSLRTGGVYGYTF. Based on the CDR3 plus reference TRBV7-2 and TRBJ1-2, the full variable domain is GAGVSQSPSNKVTEKGKDVELRCDPISGHTALYWYRQSLGQGLEFLIYFQGNSAPDKSGLPSDRFSAERTGGSVSTLTIQRTQQEDSAVYLCASSLRTGGVYGYTFGSGTRLTVV.

The chain uses TRBV13 and TRBJ2-7; 10 bases are shared with TRBD1. The CDR3 consists of 16 residues. Germline loops: CDR1 PRHDT, CDR2 FYEKMQ (reference sequence). The V gene end was trimmed by 4 bases and the J gene end by 1 base; junction bases not matched to a gene: 7. CDR3 protein: CASSSTGTGESYEQYF. CDR3 DNA: TGTGCCAGCAGCTCCACTGGGACAGGGGAATCCTACGAGCAGTACTTC.

V usage is TRBV19 and J usage is TRBJ1-5; D gene uncertain. Germline values: CDR1 LNHDA, CDR2 SQIVND (reference sequence). The CDR3 length is 13 residues. V shed 3 bases and J shed 3 bases, with 6 bases lying between them. CDR3 region: CASSIFPNQPQHF. For the CDR3, the DNA is TGTGCCAGTAGTATTTTTCCCAATCAGCCCCAGCATTTT.

This sequence joins TRBV13 and TRBJ2-7; tentatively, D is TRBD2 (5 bases). CDR3 length: 15 amino acids. The V end lost 0 bases, the J end lost 5 bases, and 14 bases lay between the germline ends. Germline CDR1 PRHDT, CDR2 FYEKMQ (reference sequence). The CDR3 DNA reads TGTGCCAGCAGCTTAGGGACACGGGGATGGCACGAGCAGTACTTC. Translation: CASSLGTRGWHEQYF. The variable domain in full, completed from reference TRBV13 and TRBJ2-7, reads AAGVIQSPRHLIKEKRETATLKCYPIPRHDTVYWYQQGPGQDPQFLISFYEKMQSDKGSIPDRFSAQQFSDYHSELNMSSLELGDSALYFCASSLGTRGWHEQYFGPGTRLTVT.

This rearrangement joins TRBV11-2 to TRBJ2-3; D remains unclear. Germline CDR1 is SGHAT and CDR2 is FQNNGV. The CDR3 length is 15 residues. V shed 6 bases and J shed 0 bases, with 13 bases lying between them. DNA for the CDR3: TGTGCCAGCAGACATAGACACCTGAGCACAGATACGCAGTATTTT. Amino acid sequence: CASRHRHLSTDTQYF.

V and J are TRBV2 and TRBJ1-2; D not certain. Between the trimmed V and J ends, which lost 4 bases and 2 bases, there was a span of 14 bases. Germline V gene lookup returns CDR1 SNHLY and CDR2 FYNNEI. This CDR3 spans 15 amino acids. CDR3 sequence reads: CASSASVTLNYGYTF. Here the CDR3 DNA reads TGTGCCAGCAGTGCGTCCGTCACCTTAAACTATGGCTACACCTTC.

The table lists this clone with a count of one. The J gene is TRBJ2-1, the V gene TRBV7-8; D is ambiguous. Germline values: CDR1 SGHVS, CDR2 FQNEAQ. V dropped 5 bases and J dropped 2 bases, with 13 bases sitting between them. This CDR3 region has 15 residues. CDR3 sequence (DNA): TGTGCCAGCAGCCCCCGGCGGACCGCCTACAATGAGCAGTTCTTC. Translated, it gives CASSPRRTAYNEQFF.

This clone occurred a few times. The chain employs TRBV9 and TRBJ1-3, with no clear D. Germline V lookup: CDR1 SGDLS, CDR2 YYNGEE. The CDR3 is 15 amino acids. Trimming took off 4 bases at V and 0 bases at J, with 11 bases between the two ends. Here the CDR3 reads CASSPRTTSGNTIYF. Written as DNA, the CDR3 is TGTGCCAGCAGCCCCCGTACGACCTCTGGAAACACCATATATTTT.

The chain joins TRBV7-9 to TRBJ2-1; the D gene is possibly TRBD2 (5 bases). Germline CDR1 SEHNR, CDR2 FQNEAQ (reference sequence). V dropped 5 bases and J dropped 7 bases, with 15 bases sitting between them. This CDR3 is 14 amino acids long. CDR3 sequence: CASSVSEGANEQFF. The CDR3 nucleotides are TGTGCCAGCAGCGTATCTGAGGGAGCGAATGAGCAGTTCTTC.

The V and J genes are TRBV19 and TRBJ1-2; TRBD1 matches at 8 bases. Germline V CDR1 and CDR2: LNHDA, SQIVND (reference sequence). There are 15 residues in the CDR3. The V and J ends lost 1 base and 5 bases, in that order; junction bases with no gene match: 6. The chain's CDR3 is CASSIGDRSLYGYTF. CDR3 DNA sequence: TGTGCCAGTAGTATAGGGGACAGGTCGCTATATGGCTACACCTTC. The whole variable domain, filled in from reference TRBV19 and TRBJ1-2, reads DGGITQSPKYLFRKEGQNVTLSCEQNLNHDAMYWYRQDPGQGLRLIYYSQIVNDFQKGDIAEGYSVSREKKESFPLTVTSAQKNPTAFYLCASSIGDRSLYGYTFGSGTRLTVV.

The rearrangement links TRBV4-1 to TRBJ1-5; TRBD1 matches at 7 bases. This CDR3 has 16 residues. V lost 0 bases to trimming and J lost 5 bases; unmatched junction nucleotides: 7. Germline loops: CDR1 MGHRA, CDR2 YSYEKL. CDR3 nucleotide sequence: TGCGCCAGCAGCCAAGAGACAGGGAGTCCCTATCAGCCCCAGCATTTT. Its translation: CASSQETGSPYQPQHF.

The chain links TRBV5-1 to TRBJ2-7, with D tentatively TRBD2 (5 bases). Trimming took off 3 bases at V and 0 bases at J, with 7 bases between the two ends. Germline V gives CDR1 SGHRS, CDR2 YFSETQ. This CDR3 is built from 13 residues. The CDR3 nucleotides read TGCGCCAGCAGCTCTGGGAGCTCCTACGAGCAGTACTTC. Translation: CASSSGSSYEQYF. The entire variable domain, with the rest obtained from reference TRBV5-1 and TRBJ2-7, is as follows: KAGVTQTPRYLIKTRGQQVTLSCSPISGHRSVSWYQQTPGQGLQFLFEYFSETQRNKGNFPGRFSGRQFSNSRSEMNVSTLELGDSALYLCASSSGSSYEQYFGPGTRLTVT.

The CDR3 coding sequence is TGTGCCAGCAGTCCCTCCGGGGGAGATGCCTACAATGAGCAGTTCTTC. It yields the protein CASSPSGGDAYNEQFF. The rearrangement uses TRBV27 and TRBJ2-1; weak D call: TRBD2 (6 bases). The CDR3 is made up of 16 amino acids. Germline lookup yields CDR1 MNHEY and CDR2 SMNVEV (reference sequence). The V end lost 5 bases, the J end lost 2 bases, and 16 bases lay between the germline ends.

This clone showed up just a few times. V is TRBV10-3 and J is TRBJ1-2, with D unclear. V was shortened by 2 bases and J by 9 bases, with 13 bases between the two germline ends. The CDR3 totals 13 residues. Per the germline V gene, CDR1 is ENHRY and CDR2 is SYGVKD. In DNA form, the CDR3 reads TGTGCCATCAGTGAGGTAGGCAGTCGGAGCTACACCTTC. Translating it yields CAISEVGSRSYTF.

The J gene is TRBJ2-7, the V gene TRBV9, with 7 positions matching TRBD2. The junction had 3 bases not matched to a gene; V was cut back by 6 bases and J by 0 bases. The CDR3 has 13 residues. CDR1 SGDLS and CDR2 YYNGEE come from the germline V gene. CDR3 in DNA: TGTGCCAGCAACGGGGGGAGCTCCTACGAGCAGTACTTC. Protein sequence: CASNGGSSYEQYF. The full variable domain, completed using reference TRBV9 and TRBJ2-7, is DSGVTQTPKHLITATGQRVTLRCSPRSGDLSVYWYQQSLDQGLQFLIQYYNGEERAKGNILERFSAQQFPDLHSELNLSSLELGDSALYFCASNGGSSYEQYFGPGTRLTVT.

V and J are TRBV7-8 and TRBJ2-7; D could derive from TRBD1 or TRBD2 (5 bases each). V was clipped by 3 bases and J by 4 bases, with 28 bases between them. Germline-derived CDR1 and CDR2 are SGHVS and FQNEAQ. The CDR3 consists of 19 residues. DNA for the CDR3: TGTGCCAGCAGCTTGGGTTCACCCCCTGGGGGTGGGGCAGGGTACGAGCAGTACTTC. Protein product: CASSLGSPPGGGAGYEQYF.

This clone has only a few counts. The rearrangement links TRBV5-1 to TRBJ2-7, with a possible D match to TRBD2 (7 bases). This CDR3 has 17 residues. CDR1 and CDR2 from the germline V gene are SGHRS and YFSETQ. V lost 0 bases and J lost 5, with 21 bases in between. The CDR3 DNA reads as TGCGCCAGCAGCTTGGTAGGGGGGGCCGGGGAGGAAGACGAGCAGTACTTC. This gives the protein CASSLVGGAGEEDEQYF.

The chain recombines TRBV11-2 with TRBJ1-1, with D uncertain. The V end lost 3 bases, the J end lost 4 bases, and 12 bases lay between the germline ends. The CDR3 consists of 14 residues. Germline V gene sequence: CDR1 SGHAT, CDR2 FQNNGV. The CDR3 region has the DNA TGTGCCAGCAGCTTGACAAATAGTCCCACTGAAGCTTTCTTT. Translated: CASSLTNSPTEAFF.

The rearrangement uses TRBV5-6 and TRBJ2-7; D ambiguous. The V gene's germline CDR1 is SGHDT and CDR2 YYEEEE. There are 14 residues in the CDR3. V lost 2 bases and J lost 3, with 12 bases in between. CDR3 sequence reads: CASSFASSGYEQYF. As DNA, the CDR3 is TGTGCCAGCAGCTTCGCCTCCTCAGGCTACGAGCAGTACTTC.

As regards this clone: Other DNA sequences in the sample encode the same CDR3. The chain links TRBV5-8 to TRBJ2-7; either TRBD1 or TRBD2 may supply D (6 bases each). The germline V gene has CDR1 SGHTS and CDR2 YDEGEE. V was shortened by 4 bases and J by 2 bases, with 13 bases between the two germline ends. This CDR3 contains 14 residues. The CDR3 region has the DNA TGTGCCAGCAGCCCGGGGGCAGGGGCCTACGAGCAGTACTTC. Encoded protein: CASSPGAGAYEQYF.

The chain uses TRBV5-1 and TRBJ2-6; no firm D call. Germline assignment: CDR1 SGHRS and CDR2 YFSETQ. The CDR3 extends over 16 amino acids. Trimming pared 3 bases from V and 1 base from J, leaving 11 bases between. CDR3 in DNA: TGCGCCAGCAGCTCCGGTGTCGGGTCTGGGGCCAACGTCCTGACTTTC. It specifies CASSSGVGSGANVLTF.

V gene TRBV6-1 combines with J gene TRBJ1-4, with unresolved D. Germline assignment: CDR1 MNHNS and CDR2 SASEGT. The CDR3 covers 15 residues. V was trimmed by 8 bases and J by 6 bases, leaving 19 bases between them. CDR3 loop: CASYHGREVDEKLFF. CDR3 coding DNA: TGTGCCAGCTACCACGGGAGGGAGGTTGATGAAAAACTGTTTTTT.

CDR3 loop: CASSGPGRNNSPLHF. In nucleotides, the CDR3 is TGTGCCAGCAGCGGACCGGGACGTAATAATTCACCCCTCCACTTT. The chain joins TRBV5-6 to TRBJ1-6; possibly TRBD1 for D (5 bases). This CDR3 is built from 15 residues. Germline V CDR1 and CDR2: SGHDT, YYEEEE. Trimming stripped 4 bases from V and 5 bases from J, with 13 bases between.

The gene calls are TRBV2 and TRBJ2-7; the match to TRBD2 covers 13 bases. The CDR3 spans 15 residues. CDR1 and CDR2 from the germline V gene are SNHLY and FYNNEI. J lost 4 bases, V lost 6 bases, and 6 bases had no gene match. For the CDR3, the DNA is TGTGCCAGCAGCGGACTAGCGGGGGCAATATACGAGCAGTACTTC. It codes for CASSGLAGAIYEQYF.

The chain uses TRBV16 and TRBJ2-7; no clear D gene. V was shortened by 0 bases and J by 2 bases, with 8 bases between the two germline ends. The germline V gene has CDR1 KGHSY and CDR2 FQNENV. This CDR3 contains 14 residues. Here the CDR3 reads CASSQSGAAYEQYF. The DNA for the CDR3 is TGTGCCAGCAGCCAATCGGGCGCGGCCTACGAGCAGTACTTC.

The chain couples TRBV7-3 to TRBJ2-1; D might be TRBD2 (6 bases). Trimming took off 2 bases at V and 0 bases at J, with 11 bases between the two ends. CDR1 is SGHTA, CDR2 FQGTGA, per germline. This CDR3 region has 16 residues. The CDR3 coding sequence is TGTGCCAGCAGCTTATGGGGGGATAGCTCCTACAATGAGCAGTTCTTC. Amino acids: CASSLWGDSSYNEQFF.